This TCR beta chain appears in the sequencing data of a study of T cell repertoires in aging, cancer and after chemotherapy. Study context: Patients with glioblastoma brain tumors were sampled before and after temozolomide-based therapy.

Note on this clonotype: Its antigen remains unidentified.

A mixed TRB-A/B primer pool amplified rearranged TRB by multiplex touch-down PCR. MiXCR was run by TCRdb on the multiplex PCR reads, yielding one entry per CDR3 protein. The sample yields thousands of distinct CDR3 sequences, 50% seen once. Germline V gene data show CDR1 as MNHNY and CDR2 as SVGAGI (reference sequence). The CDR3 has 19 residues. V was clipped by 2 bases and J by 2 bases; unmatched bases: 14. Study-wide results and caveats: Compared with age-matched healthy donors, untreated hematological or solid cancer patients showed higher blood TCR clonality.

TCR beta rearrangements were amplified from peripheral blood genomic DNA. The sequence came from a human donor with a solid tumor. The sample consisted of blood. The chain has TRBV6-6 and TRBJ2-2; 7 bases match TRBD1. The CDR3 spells CASSYPLDPRDSNTGELFF. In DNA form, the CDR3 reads TGTGCCAGCAGTTACCCACTCGACCCCCGGGACAGCAACACCGGGGAGCTGTTTTTT.